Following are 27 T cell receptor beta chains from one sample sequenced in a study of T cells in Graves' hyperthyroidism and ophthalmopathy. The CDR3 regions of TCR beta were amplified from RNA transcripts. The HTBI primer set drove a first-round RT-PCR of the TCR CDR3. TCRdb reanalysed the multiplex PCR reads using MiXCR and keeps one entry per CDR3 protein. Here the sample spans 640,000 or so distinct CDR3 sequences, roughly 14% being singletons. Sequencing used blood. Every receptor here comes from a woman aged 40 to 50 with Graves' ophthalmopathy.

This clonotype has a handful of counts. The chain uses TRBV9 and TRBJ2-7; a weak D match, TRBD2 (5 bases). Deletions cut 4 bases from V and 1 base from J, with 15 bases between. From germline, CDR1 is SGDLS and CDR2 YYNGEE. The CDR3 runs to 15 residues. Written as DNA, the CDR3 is TGTGCCAGCAGCCTCGTCCAGCGGAAGTCCTACGAGCAGTACTTC. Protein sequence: CASSLVQRKSYEQYF.

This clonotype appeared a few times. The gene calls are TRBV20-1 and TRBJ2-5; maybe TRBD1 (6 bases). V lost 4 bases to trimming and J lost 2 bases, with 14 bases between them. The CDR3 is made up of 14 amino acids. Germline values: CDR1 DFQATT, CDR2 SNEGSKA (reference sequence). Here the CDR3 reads CSATQGLGQETQYF. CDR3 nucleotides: TGCAGTGCTACTCAGGGGTTAGGGCAAGAGACCCAGTACTTC.

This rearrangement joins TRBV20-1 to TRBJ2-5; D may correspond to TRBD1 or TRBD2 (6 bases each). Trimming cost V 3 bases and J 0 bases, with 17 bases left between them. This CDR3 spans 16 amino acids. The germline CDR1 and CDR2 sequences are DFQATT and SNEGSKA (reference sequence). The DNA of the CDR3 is TGCAGTGCTAGTTGGAGGGGCGGGACACACCAAGAGACCCAGTACTTC. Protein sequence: CSASWRGGTHQETQYF.

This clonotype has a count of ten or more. The CDR3 sequence is CSAKSGVNTEAFF. The CDR3 DNA is TGCAGTGCTAAATCGGGTGTGAACACTGAAGCTTTCTTT. The gene calls are TRBV20-1 and TRBJ1-1; D remains ambiguous. The CDR3 is 13 residues long. Germline values: CDR1 DFQATT, CDR2 SNEGSKA (reference sequence). V gave up 4 bases and J gave up 0 bases, with 9 bases separating them.

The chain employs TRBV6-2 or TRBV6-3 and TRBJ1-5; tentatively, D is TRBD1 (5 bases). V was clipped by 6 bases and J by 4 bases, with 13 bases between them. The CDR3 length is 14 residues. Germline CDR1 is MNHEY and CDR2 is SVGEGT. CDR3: CASRRGRLNQPQHF. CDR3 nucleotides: TGTGCCAGCAGACGGGGACGATTAAATCAGCCCCAGCATTTT.

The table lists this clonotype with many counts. DNA for the CDR3: TGCAGTGCTACTAGCTTGGGGGAGCAGTACTTC. It encodes CSATSLGEQYF. The chain combines TRBV20-1 with TRBJ2-7, with D possibly matching TRBD2 (5 bases). Trimming shortened V by 4 bases and J by 7 bases, and 11 bases separated the two germline ends. This CDR3 is 11 amino acids long. Germline V CDR1 and CDR2: DFQATT, SNEGSKA (reference sequence).

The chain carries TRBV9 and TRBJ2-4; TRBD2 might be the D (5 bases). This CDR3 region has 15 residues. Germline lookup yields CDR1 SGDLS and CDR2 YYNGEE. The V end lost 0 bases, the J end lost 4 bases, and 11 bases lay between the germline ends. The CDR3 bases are TGTGCCAGCAGCGTAGGTTGGGAGTTTAAAAACATTCAGTACTTC. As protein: CASSVGWEFKNIQYF.

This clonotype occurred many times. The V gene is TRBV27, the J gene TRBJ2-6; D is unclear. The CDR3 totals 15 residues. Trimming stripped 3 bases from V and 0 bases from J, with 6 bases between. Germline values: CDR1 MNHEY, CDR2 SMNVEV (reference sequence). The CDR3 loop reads CASSFQTSGANVLTF. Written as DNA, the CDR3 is TGTGCCAGCAGTTTCCAGACCTCTGGGGCCAACGTCCTGACTTTC.

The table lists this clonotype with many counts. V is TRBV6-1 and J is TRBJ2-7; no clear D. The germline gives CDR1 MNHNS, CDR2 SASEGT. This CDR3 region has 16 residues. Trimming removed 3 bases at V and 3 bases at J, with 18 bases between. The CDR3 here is CASSDVRNSAVYEQYF. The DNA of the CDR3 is TGTGCCAGCAGTGATGTGAGGAACTCTGCAGTCTACGAGCAGTACTTC.

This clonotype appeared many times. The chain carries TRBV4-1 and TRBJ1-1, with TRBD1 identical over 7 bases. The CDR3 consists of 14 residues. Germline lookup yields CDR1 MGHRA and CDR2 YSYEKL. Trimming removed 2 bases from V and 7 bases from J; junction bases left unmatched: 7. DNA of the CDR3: TGCGCCAGCAGCCAACCAGGGGGAATGATTGAAGCTTTCTTT. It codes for CASSQPGGMIEAFF.

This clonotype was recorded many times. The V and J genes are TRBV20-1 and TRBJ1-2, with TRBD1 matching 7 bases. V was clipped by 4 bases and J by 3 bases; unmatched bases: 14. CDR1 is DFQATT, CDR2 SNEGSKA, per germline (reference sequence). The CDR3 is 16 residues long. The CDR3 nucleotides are TGCAGTGCTACGATAAGATCAGGGGGGGTTGACTATGGCTACACCTTC. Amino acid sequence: CSATIRSGGVDYGYTF.

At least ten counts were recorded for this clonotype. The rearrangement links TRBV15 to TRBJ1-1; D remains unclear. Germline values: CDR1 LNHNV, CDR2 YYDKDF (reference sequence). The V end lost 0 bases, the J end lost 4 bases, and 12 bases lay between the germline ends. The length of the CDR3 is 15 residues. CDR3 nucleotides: TGTGCCACCAGCAGAGATCGAGGAGGGCCCACTGAAGCTTTCTTT. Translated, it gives CATSRDRGGPTEAFF.

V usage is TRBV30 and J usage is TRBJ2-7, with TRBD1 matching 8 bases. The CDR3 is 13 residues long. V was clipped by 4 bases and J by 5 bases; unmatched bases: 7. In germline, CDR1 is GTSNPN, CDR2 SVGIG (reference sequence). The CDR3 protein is CAWNAGTGHEQYF. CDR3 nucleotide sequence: TGTGCCTGGAATGCCGGGACAGGCCACGAGCAGTACTTC.

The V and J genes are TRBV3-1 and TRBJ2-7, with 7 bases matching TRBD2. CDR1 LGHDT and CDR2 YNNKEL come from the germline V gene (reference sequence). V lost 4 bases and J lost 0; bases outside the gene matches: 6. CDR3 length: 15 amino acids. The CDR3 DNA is TGTGCCAGCAGCCCAACTAGCGCAAACTCCTACGAGCAGTACTTC. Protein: CASSPTSANSYEQYF.

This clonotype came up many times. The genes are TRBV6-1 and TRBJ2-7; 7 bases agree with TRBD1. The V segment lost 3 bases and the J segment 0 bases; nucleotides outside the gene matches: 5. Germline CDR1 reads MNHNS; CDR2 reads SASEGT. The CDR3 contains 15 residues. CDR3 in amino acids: CASSEETGTSYEQYF. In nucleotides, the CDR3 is TGTGCCAGCAGTGAGGAGACAGGGACCTCCTACGAGCAGTACTTC.

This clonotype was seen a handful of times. The CDR3 region is CASSSQRWLDGYTF. The CDR3 bases are TGTGCCAGCAGTTCTCAAAGGTGGTTGGATGGCTACACCTTC. The chain uses TRBV27 and TRBJ1-2; D gene ambiguous. Trimming took 4 bases from V and 6 from J, leaving 15 bases between them. The CDR3 has 14 residues. Per the germline V gene, CDR1 is MNHEY and CDR2 is SMNVEV (reference sequence).

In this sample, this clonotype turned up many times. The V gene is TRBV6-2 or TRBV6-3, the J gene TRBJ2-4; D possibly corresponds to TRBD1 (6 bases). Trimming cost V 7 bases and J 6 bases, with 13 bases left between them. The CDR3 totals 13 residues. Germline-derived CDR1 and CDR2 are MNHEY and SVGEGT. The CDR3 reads CASTIGQTNIQYF. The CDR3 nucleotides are TGTGCCAGCACCATTGGACAGACAAACATTCAGTACTTC.

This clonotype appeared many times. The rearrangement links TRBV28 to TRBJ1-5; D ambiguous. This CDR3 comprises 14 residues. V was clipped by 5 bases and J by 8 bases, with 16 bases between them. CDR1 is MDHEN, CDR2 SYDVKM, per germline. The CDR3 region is CASSPPPTMKPQHF. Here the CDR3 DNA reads TGTGCCAGCAGTCCCCCCCCGACGATGAAGCCCCAGCATTTT. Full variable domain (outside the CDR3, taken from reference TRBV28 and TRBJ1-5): DVKVTQSSRYLVKRTGEKVFLECVQDMDHENMFWYRQDPGLGLRLIYFSYDVKMKEKGDIPEGYSVSREKKERFSLILESASTNQTSMYLCASSPPPTMKPQHFGDGTRLSIL.

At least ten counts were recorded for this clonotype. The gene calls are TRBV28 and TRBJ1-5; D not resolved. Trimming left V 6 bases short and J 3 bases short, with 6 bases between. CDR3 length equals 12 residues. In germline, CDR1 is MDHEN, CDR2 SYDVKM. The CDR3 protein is CASRSPNQPQHF. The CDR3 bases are TGTGCCAGCAGAAGCCCCAATCAGCCCCAGCATTTT. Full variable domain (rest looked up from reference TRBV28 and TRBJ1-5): DVKVTQSSRYLVKRTGEKVFLECVQDMDHENMFWYRQDPGLGLRLIYFSYDVKMKEKGDIPEGYSVSREKKERFSLILESASTNQTSMYLCASRSPNQPQHFGDGTRLSIL.

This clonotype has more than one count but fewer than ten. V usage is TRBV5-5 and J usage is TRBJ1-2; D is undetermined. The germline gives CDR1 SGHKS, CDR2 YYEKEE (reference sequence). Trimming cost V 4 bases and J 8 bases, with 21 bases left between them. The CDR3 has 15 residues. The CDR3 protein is CASSPHSPLEAGYTF. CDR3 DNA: TGTGCCAGCAGCCCACATTCCCCTCTAGAGGCGGGCTACACCTTC.

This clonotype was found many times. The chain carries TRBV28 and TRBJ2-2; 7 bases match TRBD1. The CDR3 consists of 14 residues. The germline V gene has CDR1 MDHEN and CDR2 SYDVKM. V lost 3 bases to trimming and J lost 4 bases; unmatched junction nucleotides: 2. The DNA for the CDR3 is TGTGCCAGCAGTTTCGGGACAGTCACCGGGGAGCTGTTTTTT. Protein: CASSFGTVTGELFF.

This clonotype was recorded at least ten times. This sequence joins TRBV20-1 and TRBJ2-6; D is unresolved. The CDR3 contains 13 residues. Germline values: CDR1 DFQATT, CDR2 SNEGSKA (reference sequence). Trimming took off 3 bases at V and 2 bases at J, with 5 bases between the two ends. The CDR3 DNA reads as TGCAGTGCTAGGGTGGCTGGGGCCAACGTCCTGACTTTC. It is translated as CSARVAGANVLTF.

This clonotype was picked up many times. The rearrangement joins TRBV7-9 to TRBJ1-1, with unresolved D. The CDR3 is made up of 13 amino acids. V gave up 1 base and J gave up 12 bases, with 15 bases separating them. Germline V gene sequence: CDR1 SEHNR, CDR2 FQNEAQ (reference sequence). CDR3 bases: TGTGCCAGCAGCTTAGGTACGGCGCAGGCGACTTTCTTT. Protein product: CASSLGTAQATFF.

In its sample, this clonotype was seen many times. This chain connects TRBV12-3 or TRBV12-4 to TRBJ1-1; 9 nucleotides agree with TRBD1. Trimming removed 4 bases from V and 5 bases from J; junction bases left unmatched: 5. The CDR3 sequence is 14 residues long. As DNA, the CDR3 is TGTGCCAGCAGTTCGGACAGGGGTAGGACTGAAGCTTTCTTT. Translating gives CASSSDRGRTEAFF.

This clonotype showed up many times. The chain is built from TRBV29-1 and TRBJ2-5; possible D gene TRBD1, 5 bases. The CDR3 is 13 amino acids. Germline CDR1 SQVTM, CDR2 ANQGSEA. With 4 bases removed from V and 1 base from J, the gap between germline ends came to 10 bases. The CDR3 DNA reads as TGCAGCGTTGCCAGGGCCCTCCAAGAGACCCAGTACTTC. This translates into CSVARALQETQYF.

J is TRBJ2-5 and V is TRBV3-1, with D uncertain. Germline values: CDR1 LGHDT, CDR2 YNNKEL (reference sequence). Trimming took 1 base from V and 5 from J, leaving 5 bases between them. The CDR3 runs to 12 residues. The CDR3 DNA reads TGTGCCAGCAGCCAAGTGTTTGAGACCCAGTACTTC. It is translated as CASSQVFETQYF.

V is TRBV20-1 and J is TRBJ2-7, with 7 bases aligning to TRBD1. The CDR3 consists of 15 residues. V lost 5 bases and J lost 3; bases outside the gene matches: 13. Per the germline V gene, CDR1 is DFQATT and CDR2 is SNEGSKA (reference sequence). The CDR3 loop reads CSASRPGQIIYEQYF. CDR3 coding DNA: TGCAGTGCTTCGCGGCCGGGACAGATTATCTACGAGCAGTACTTC.